This T cell receptor (beta chain) stems from a study of monozygotic twins with inflammatory bowel disease. General study points: The authors note that differing immunosuppressive treatments may have added variability to patient repertoires. Different subtypes (of T cells) could not be told apart from one another.

In the case of this clonotype: The antigen remains unidentified.

Staff drew an approximately 2.6 ml blood sample from each donor. The CDR3 extends over 14 amino acids. Germline V gene sequence: CDR1 MGHRA, CDR2 YSYEKL. TCRalpha and TCRbeta cDNA went through two nested PCRs of approximately 16 and 10 cycles. From the 5' RACE reads, TCRdb lists one entry per CDR3 protein and no DNA. The table lists 310,000 or so distinct CDR3 sequences. The source is a human donor with ulcerative colitis or Crohn's disease, or a healthy co-twin of an affected twin (not recorded which). V is TRBV4-1 and J is TRBJ2-7. The sample comprised blood. This CDR3 reads CASSQDPALFVQYF.